This is a list of T cell receptor beta chains from one sample in a study of patients and donors after allogeneic stem cell transplantation. TCRdb recomputed calls from the RT-PCR reads with MiXCR, one row per CDR3 protein. The table shows some 880,000 distinct CDR3 sequences, with approximately 18% occurring only once. The sequenced material came from blood, either unsorted or a sorted T cell fraction (not recorded which). These receptors were obtained from a human donor who was either an allogeneic HSCT recipient or a stem cell or donor lymphocyte infusion donor (not recorded which). It is not recorded whose cells these are; they may come from a transplant donor. The CDR3 runs from the conserved cysteine through the conserved F or W. The D gene is left open where the match is weak. Clone size is given for some rows only: seen once, a few or many times, or a class if the clone is expanded.

v_call	d_call	j_call	clone_size	cdr3_aa	cdr3_nt
TRBV5-6	-	TRBJ2-2	many	CASSFVENTGELFF	TGTGCCAGCAGCTTTGTCGAGAACACCGGGGAGCTGTTTTTT
TRBV7-9	-	TRBJ1-2	-	CASSLVLAGFGYTF	TGTGCCAGCAGCTTAGTTCTGGCGGGGTTTGGCTACACCTTC
TRBV30	TRBD2	TRBJ2-1	few	CAWNPSGRYNEQFF	TGTGCCTGGAATCCTAGCGGGAGGTACAATGAGCAGTTCTTC
TRBV4-2	-	TRBJ2-3	-	CASSQDHGSLGTDTQYF	TGTGCCAGCAGCCAAGATCACGGTAGCTTGGGCACAGATACGCAGTATTTT
TRBV4-3	TRBD1	TRBJ1-2	-	CASSHPIQGNNYGYTF	TGCGCCAGCAGCCACCCCATACAGGGGAACAACTATGGCTACACCTTC
TRBV3-1	TRBD1	TRBJ1-6	few	CASSPGQGKRASPLHF	TGTGCCAGCAGCCCAGGACAGGGGAAAAGGGCTTCACCCCTCCACTTT
TRBV14	TRBD1	TRBJ2-7	-	CASSQWTGGYEQYF	TGTGCCAGCAGCCAGTGGACAGGGGGCTACGAGCAGTACTTC
TRBV27	TRBD1	TRBJ1-5	few	CASSLYLDRGNQPQHF	TGTGCCAGCAGTTTGTACCTCGACAGGGGCAATCAGCCCCAGCATTTT
TRBV29-1	-	TRBJ1-2	-	CSVEGEGAPSPMVGYTF	TGCAGCGTAGAAGGAGAGGGAGCCCCCAGCCCGATGGTTGGCTACACCTTC
TRBV12-3/TRBV12-4	-	TRBJ2-2	-	CASSLALSEVGGELFF	TGTGCCAGCAGTTTAGCTCTTAGCGAGGTGGGCGGGGAGCTGTTTTTT
TRBV29-1	-	TRBJ1-1	-	CSVLDKGAMNTEAFF	TGCAGCGTTCTGGACAAAGGGGCCATGAACACTGAAGCTTTCTTT
TRBV6-2/TRBV6-3	-	TRBJ2-3	-	CASSYGRRQGTDTQYF	TGTGCCAGCAGTTACGGCCGAAGACAGGGCACAGATACGCAGTATTTT
TRBV7-9	TRBD2	TRBJ2-1	many	CASSLAGAPYNEQFF	TGTGCTAGCAGCTTAGCGGGGGCCCCTTACAATGAGCAGTTCTTC
TRBV20-1	-	TRBJ1-2	few	CSAWGNGYTF	TGCAGTGCGTGGGGGAATGGCTACACCTTC
TRBV11-2	TRBD2	TRBJ2-1	few	CASRPISGRRDEQFF	TGTGCCAGCAGGCCAATTAGCGGGAGAAGGGATGAGCAGTTCTTC
TRBV29-1	-	TRBJ2-2	few	CSVIGNNRDPSWAPGELFF	TGCAGCGTTATAGGAAATAACCGGGACCCATCGTGGGCCCCCGGGGAGCTGTTTTTT
TRBV5-1	-	TRBJ1-2	-	CASSLDGQGTNYGYTF	TGCGCCAGCAGCTTGGACGGGCAGGGCACTAACTATGGCTACACCTTC
TRBV10-3	-	TRBJ2-3	-	CAISEMALPDTQYF	TGTGCCATCAGTGAGATGGCCCTGCCAGATACGCAGTATTTT
TRBV5-1	TRBD2	TRBJ2-5	-	CASKPSGGAGETQYF	TGCGCCAGCAAGCCTAGCGGGGGGGCCGGGGAGACCCAGTACTTC
TRBV5-4	TRBD2	TRBJ2-3	few	CASKNDGGGLAGDTQYF	TGTGCCAGCAAAAATGACGGTGGGGGACTAGCGGGAGATACGCAGTATTTT
TRBV18	-	TRBJ1-1	many	CASSLAGAPEAFF	TGTGCCAGCTCACTGGCGGGGGCCCCTGAAGCTTTCTTT
TRBV5-5	-	TRBJ2-7	few	CASSLHPSYEQYF	TGTGCCAGCAGCTTGCACCCCTCCTACGAGCAGTACTTC
TRBV10-3	-	TRBJ2-7	many	CAISVQISSYEQYF	TGTGCCATCAGTGTCCAAATCTCCAGCTACGAGCAGTACTTC
TRBV5-1	-	TRBJ1-6	-	CASSVGGVHSPLHF	TGCGCCAGCAGCGTGGGGGGGGTGCATTCACCCCTCCACTTT
TRBV12-3/TRBV12-4	TRBD1	TRBJ2-7	-	CASSPYRDRQYEQYF	TGTGCCAGCAGTCCGTACCGGGACAGACAATACGAGCAGTACTTC
TRBV10-3	-	TRBJ2-1	few	CAIRGTDSDEQFF	TGTGCCATCAGGGGTACCGACAGTGATGAGCAGTTCTTC
TRBV5-1	TRBD2	TRBJ2-2	many	CASSPGLAGNTGELFF	TGTGCCAGCAGCCCGGGACTAGCGGGGAACACCGGGGAGCTGTTTTTT
TRBV19	TRBD2	TRBJ2-7	-	CASSATSGKNEQYF	TGTGCCAGTAGTGCGACTAGCGGGAAAAACGAGCAGTACTTC
TRBV19	-	TRBJ1-5	-	CASSVQSRADNQPQHF	TGTGCCAGTAGTGTACAAAGCAGGGCCGACAATCAGCCCCAGCATTTT
TRBV20-1	-	TRBJ1-2	-	CLWGRRGYGYTF	TGCTTATGGGGGCGTCGGGGCTATGGCTACACCTTC
TRBV15	-	TRBJ2-3	few	CATSRDSRSTDTQYF	TGTGCCACCAGCAGAGATAGTAGGTCCACAGATACGCAGTATTTT
TRBV6-2/TRBV6-3	TRBD2	TRBJ2-1	many	CASSERGVFDEQFF	TGTGCCAGCAGCGAGCGGGGGGTGTTCGATGAGCAGTTCTTC
TRBV5-6	TRBD2	TRBJ2-4	few	CASSASSGDIQYF	TGTGCCAGCAGCGCGTCCAGCGGGGACATTCAGTACTTC
TRBV5-6	TRBD1	TRBJ2-7	few	CASSPRRGHYAPTYEQYF	TGTGCCAGCAGCCCCCGCAGGGGGCACTATGCCCCAACGTACGAGCAGTACTTC
TRBV20-1	-	TRBJ1-1	few	CSASGSYRNTEAFF	TGCAGTGCTAGTGGGTCTTACAGGAACACTGAAGCTTTCTTT
TRBV5-1	TRBD1	TRBJ2-1	few	CASSSGTESSYNEQFF	TGCGCCAGCAGCTCCGGGACAGAGAGCTCCTACAATGAGCAGTTCTTC
TRBV2	-	TRBJ1-4	few	CASRGVNEKLFF	TGTGCCAGCAGGGGGGTTAATGAAAAACTGTTTTTT
TRBV7-8	TRBD2	TRBJ2-1	many	CASSPSTSGSVNEQFF	TGTGCCAGCAGCCCCTCGACTAGCGGGAGCGTAAATGAGCAGTTCTTC
TRBV10-3	-	TRBJ1-2	-	CAARQDLNYGYTF	TGTGCCGCGCGACAGGACCTTAACTATGGCTACACCTTC
TRBV20-1	TRBD1	TRBJ2-7	-	CSASFTGTGTPPSSYEQYF	TGCAGTGCCTCCTTCACCGGGACAGGGACTCCCCCGAGCTCCTACGAGCAGTACTTC
TRBV7-9	TRBD2	TRBJ2-5	few	CASRGGLALLTQETQYF	TGTGCCAGCAGGGGGGGACTAGCGCTACTTACCCAAGAGACCCAGTACTTC
TRBV29-1	TRBD2	TRBJ2-3	many	CSVEGGLAGADTQYF	TGCAGCGTTGAAGGAGGACTAGCGGGGGCAGATACGCAGTATTTT
TRBV5-6	TRBD1	TRBJ1-1	-	CASSTGQGRAEAFF	TGTGCCAGCAGCACCGGACAGGGGAGGGCTGAAGCTTTCTTT
TRBV30	-	TRBJ2-2	few	CAWSPRTGDTGELFF	TGTGCCTGGAGTCCTCGAACAGGAGACACCGGGGAGCTGTTTTTT